Each of the 30 T cell receptor beta chains below was sequenced from the same sample in a study of cytomegalovirus exposure and HLA in healthy donors. PCR was performed using 60 Vbeta and 13 Jbeta primers. The table came from immunoSEQ multiplex PCR; TCRdb's copy has only in-frame clones and leaves some out. The table has some 120,000 clones, roughly 80% seen once. Material: PBMCs. These receptors were collected from a man aged 18-30 years in good health and CMV-seropositive.

The rearrangement links TRBV4-1 to TRBJ2-7; D is perhaps TRBD1 (6 bases). CDR1 is MGHRA, CDR2 YSYEKL, per germline. V gave up 2 bases and J gave up 4 bases, with 24 bases separating them. The CDR3 is 18 residues long. In nucleotides, the CDR3 is TGCGCCAGCAGCCAACCCCAACACCCGATACAGGGCGGGTACGAGCAGTACTTC. Its translation is CASSQPQHPIQGGYEQYF.

The chain links TRBV6-4 to TRBJ1-2; 9 bases are a match to TRBD1. The V gene end was trimmed by 3 bases and the J gene end by 6 bases; junction bases not matched to a gene: 5. CDR3 length equals 14 residues. Germline V gives CDR1 MRHNA, CDR2 SNTAGT. The CDR3 loop is CASSETGGRDGYTF. The DNA for the CDR3 is TGTGCCAGCAGTGAGACAGGGGGACGGGATGGCTACACCTTC.

V is TRBV6-1 and J is TRBJ1-1, with TRBD1 matching 7 bases. The J segment lost 3 bases and the V segment lost 6 bases, leaving 4 bases of the junction unmatched. This CDR3 region has 13 residues. Germline V gives CDR1 MNHNS, CDR2 SASEGT. DNA of the CDR3: TGTGCCAGCAGAGTCGACAGGGACACTGAAGCTTTCTTT. Its translation is CASRVDRDTEAFF.

The CDR3 sequence is CARGGATPPFLSGANVLTF. The CDR3 region has the DNA TGCGCCAGGGGGGGGGCTACACCACCATTCCTCTCTGGGGCCAACGTCCTGACTTTC. The chain couples TRBV10-1 to TRBJ2-6; D might be TRBD2 (7 bases). The CDR3 totals 19 residues. In germline, CDR1 is WNHNN, CDR2 SYGVQD (reference sequence). Trimming took 9 bases from V and 0 from J, leaving 24 bases between them.

V and J are TRBV5-1 and TRBJ2-7, with 7 bases aligning to TRBD1. The trim removed 4 bases at V and 12 bases at J, leaving 10 bases unmatched. There are 12 residues in the CDR3. Germline CDR1 reads SGHRS; CDR2 reads YFSETQ. CDR3 nucleotide sequence: TGCGCCAGCAGCACCGGACAGGAGCTTGGGTACTTC. As protein: CASSTGQELGYF.

V and J are TRBV6-1 and TRBJ2-2, with 7 bases aligning to TRBD1. From germline, CDR1 is MNHNS and CDR2 SASEGT. There are 13 residues in the CDR3. Germline trimming cut 10 bases from V and 5 bases from J; bases unmatched to any gene: 7. The CDR3 DNA is TGTGCCAACAGGGGCCCCAGGACCGGGGAGCTGTTTTTT. Translation gives CANRGPRTGELFF.

A word on this clone: The sample holds other DNA sequences that translate to the same CDR3. The chain employs TRBV27 and TRBJ2-1; D not resolved. CDR1 and CDR2 from the germline V gene are MNHEY and SMNVEV (reference sequence). The germline V and J ends were trimmed by 2 bases and 3 bases, with 5 bases remaining between them. This CDR3 spans 13 amino acids. CDR3 in amino acids: CASSLAGYNEQFF. The CDR3 nucleotides read TGTGCCAGCAGTTTAGCAGGCTACAATGAGCAGTTCTTC.

The chain is built from TRBV5-1 and TRBJ1-1, with D possibly TRBD1 on 6 matching bases. Germline CDR1 reads SGHRS; CDR2 reads YFSETQ. CDR3 size: 14 residues. Trimming removed 3 bases from V and 4 bases from J, with 13 bases in between. CDR3 sequence (DNA): TGCGCCAGCAGCTCGCGAGGGGGGGGCACTGAAGCTTTCTTT. Its translation: CASSSRGGGTEAFF.

The chain employs TRBV11-2 and TRBJ2-1; the D gene is possibly TRBD2 (6 bases). CDR1 and CDR2 from the germline V gene are SGHAT and FQNNGV. The CDR3 spans 14 residues. Trimming cost V 0 bases and J 7 bases, with 10 bases left between them. The CDR3: CASSLDNLANEQFF. The CDR3 region has the DNA TGTGCCAGCAGCTTAGATAATCTAGCGAATGAGCAGTTCTTC.

On this clone itself: The junction shows a germline mismatch at one end, possibly a read error. The chain uses TRBV7-9 and TRBJ1-1; tentative D call: TRBD1 (6 bases). The CDR3 runs 17 residues. CDR1 and CDR2 (germline): SEHNR, FQNEAQ (reference sequence). The CDR3 DNA follows: TGTTCCAGCAGCCCGAATACTTACGACAGGCGGAACACTGAAGCTTTCTTT. This translates into CSSSPNTYDRRNTEAFF.

DNA of the CDR3: TGTGCCAGTAGTTCTCCGGGACAGGGACTTGGGAACACTGAAGCTTTCTTT. Translation gives CASSSPGQGLGNTEAFF. The chain combines TRBV19 with TRBJ1-1; 9 bases align to TRBD1. V lost 5 bases to trimming and J lost 1 base; unmatched junction nucleotides: 11. CDR1 LNHDA and CDR2 SQIVND come from the germline V gene (reference sequence). The CDR3 is made up of 17 amino acids.

On this clone: This probably arose from a read error, given a far larger clone one base away. The chain has TRBV5-6 and TRBJ2-7; D is ambiguous. Germline V lookup: CDR1 SGHDT, CDR2 YYEEEE. This CDR3 spans 11 amino acids. Between the trimmed V and J ends, which lost 3 bases and 3 bases, there was a span of 4 bases. Here the CDR3 DNA reads TGTGCCAGCAGCTCGTACTACGAGCAGTACTTC. Its protein product is CASSSYYEQYF.

V and J are TRBV5-1 and TRBJ2-6; TRBD1 matches 7 bases. Per germline, CDR1 SGHRS and CDR2 YFSETQ. After removal of 4 bases from V and 1 base from J, the junction contained 8 bases not matched to a gene. CDR3 size: 17 residues. Here the CDR3 reads CASSVPTGSSGANVLTF. The CDR3 region has the DNA TGCGCCAGCAGCGTCCCGACAGGGAGTTCTGGGGCCAACGTCCTGACTTTC.

CDR3 nucleotides: TGTGCCAGCAGCTCCCGGCTCGGGACTACAGCCTACAATGAGCAGTTCTTC. This sequence encodes CASSSRLGTTAYNEQFF. The chain joins TRBV7-9 to TRBJ2-1; 7 bases match TRBD2. Per the germline V gene, CDR1 is SEHNR and CDR2 is FQNEAQ (reference sequence). CDR3 length: 17 residues. V was pared by 4 bases and J by 2 bases, with 11 bases of the junction left unmatched.

The chain recombines TRBV6-5 with TRBJ2-7; unclear D gene. The CDR3 consists of 12 residues. Germline CDR1 and CDR2: MNHEY and SVGAGI. V lost 0 bases, J lost 3 bases, and 3 bases lay in between. Here the CDR3 DNA reads TGTGCCAGCAGTTACTCTCGCTACGAGCAGTACTTC. Its translation: CASSYSRYEQYF.

The V gene is TRBV13, the J gene TRBJ2-5; D gene uncertain. The CDR3 consists of 14 residues. Germline V gene sequence: CDR1 PRHDT, CDR2 FYEKMQ (reference sequence). V lost 2 bases to trimming and J lost 1 base, with 8 bases between them. The CDR3 sequence: CASSLRHFQETQYF. DNA for the CDR3: TGTGCCAGCAGCTTACGACATTTCCAAGAGACCCAGTACTTC.

This chain connects TRBV29-1 to TRBJ1-2; D is undetermined. V was shortened by 1 base and J by 2 bases, with 11 bases between the two germline ends. This CDR3 region has 14 residues. Germline assignment: CDR1 SQVTM and CDR2 ANQGSEA. In DNA, the CDR3 is TGCAGCGTTGAAGGGCAAAGCAGGAACTATGGCTACACCTTC. It codes for CSVEGQSRNYGYTF. The full variable domain, completed using reference TRBV29-1 and TRBJ1-2, is SAVISQKPSRDICQRGTSLTIQCQVDSQVTMMFWYRQQPGQSLTLIATANQGSEATYESGFVIDKFPISRPNLTFSTLTVSNMSPEDSSIYLCSVEGQSRNYGYTFGSGTRLTVV.

In its sample, this clone was seen a few times. The V and J genes are TRBV5-8 and TRBJ2-5, with 8 bases lining up with TRBD1. Germline V CDR1 and CDR2: SGHTS, YDEGEE. Germline trimming cut 2 bases from V and 2 bases from J; bases unmatched to any gene: 11. The CDR3 spans 17 residues. In DNA, the CDR3 is TGTGCCAGCAGCTTAGATGCAGGGGGCTATTGGCAAGAGACCCAGTACTTC. Encoded protein: CASSLDAGGYWQETQYF.

This chain uses TRBV27 with TRBJ2-7; possible D gene TRBD1, 5 bases. This CDR3 is built from 14 residues. The germline V gene encodes CDR1 MNHEY and CDR2 SMNVEV (reference sequence). V lost 5 bases and J 1 base, leaving 12 bases between the germline ends. CDR3 residues: CASSLAGPSYEQYF. In DNA form, the CDR3 reads TGTGCCAGCAGTCTGGCAGGGCCTTCCTACGAGCAGTACTTC.

This clone was detected a few times. The V and J genes are TRBV5-1 and TRBJ1-1, with no clear D. This CDR3 region has 15 residues. The germline V gene has CDR1 SGHRS and CDR2 YFSETQ. V lost 0 bases and J 0 bases, leaving 9 bases between the germline ends. CDR3 nucleotides: TGCGCCAGCAGCTTGGATCTGACTTTGAACACTGAAGCTTTCTTT. It is translated as CASSLDLTLNTEAFF.

The J gene is TRBJ2-7, the V gene TRBV11-2, with D perhaps matching TRBD2 (6 bases). CDR3 length equals 15 residues. Germline CDR1 is SGHAT and CDR2 is FQNNGV. V shed 4 bases and J shed 3 bases, with 16 bases lying between them. Written as DNA, the CDR3 is TGTGCCAGCAGCTGGTCCCGGGACTCGGACTACGAGCAGTACTTC. It translates to CASSWSRDSDYEQYF.

The chain couples TRBV5-4 to TRBJ2-7, with a possible D match to TRBD1 (5 bases). Trimming removed 2 bases at V and 6 bases at J, with 6 bases between. The CDR3 covers 11 residues. CDR1 is SGHNT, CDR2 YYREEE, per germline (reference sequence). The CDR3 DNA reads as TGTGCCAGCAGCTTTGGGGCCGAGCAGTACTTC. Protein sequence: CASSFGAEQYF.

This clone was observed once. The rearrangement joins TRBV5-1 to TRBJ2-5; TRBD2 might be the D (6 bases). V lost 1 base, J lost 5 bases, and 15 bases lay in between. Germline CDR1 reads SGHRS; CDR2 reads YFSETQ. The CDR3 has 15 amino acids. CDR3 sequence reads: CASSLLGGPGETQYF. The CDR3 nucleotides are TGCGCCAGCAGCTTGTTAGGAGGGCCGGGGGAGACCCAGTACTTC. Full variable domain (remainder filled in from reference TRBV5-1 and TRBJ2-5): KAGVTQTPRYLIKTRGQQVTLSCSPISGHRSVSWYQQTPGQGLQFLFEYFSETQRNKGNFPGRFSGRQFSNSRSEMNVSTLELGDSALYLCASSLLGGPGETQYFGPGTRLLVL.

The chain couples TRBV19 to TRBJ1-1; D is unresolved. The CDR3 is 13 amino acids. The germline V and J ends were trimmed by 5 bases and 2 bases, with 9 bases remaining between them. Germline values: CDR1 LNHDA, CDR2 SQIVND (reference sequence). The CDR3 is CASSLLRNTEAFF. CDR3 bases: TGTGCCAGTAGTCTTTTGCGTAACACTGAAGCTTTCTTT.

V usage is TRBV27 and J usage is TRBJ2-1, with 7 bases identical to TRBD2. CDR1 and CDR2 from the germline V gene are MNHEY and SMNVEV (reference sequence). J gave up 4 bases and V 4 bases, and 7 bases lay outside the gene matches. The CDR3 runs 15 residues. The CDR3 sequence: CASSWGGRPYNEQFF. The DNA of the CDR3 is TGTGCCAGCAGTTGGGGGGGGAGGCCGTACAATGAGCAGTTCTTC.

The chain uses TRBV29-1 and TRBJ1-3, with 7 bases that match TRBD1. CDR1 is SQVTM and CDR2 is ANQGSEA in the germline V gene. After removal of 5 bases from V and 0 bases from J, the junction contained 7 bases not matched to a gene. This CDR3 region has 15 residues. CDR3 in amino acids: CSVTSGQASGNTIYF. CDR3 bases: TGCAGCGTTACCTCCGGACAGGCCTCTGGAAACACCATATATTTT.

J is TRBJ2-3 and V is TRBV9, with 11 bases aligning to TRBD1. The CDR3 is 14 residues long. CDR1 and CDR2 (germline): SGDLS, YYNGEE. V trimming: 2 bases; J trimming: 6 bases; junction bases outside the gene matches: 2. The CDR3 sequence is CASSVGDRGDTQYF. CDR3 DNA: TGTGCCAGCAGCGTGGGGGACAGGGGGGATACGCAGTATTTT.

This chain links TRBV6-4 with TRBJ1-5, with D possibly being TRBD1 (6 bases). Germline loops: CDR1 MRHNA, CDR2 SNTAGT. The CDR3 spans 17 residues. Trimming removed 10 bases from V and 1 base from J, with 23 bases in between. The CDR3 protein is CATRRQGYSSSNQPQHF. For the CDR3, the DNA is TGTGCCACCAGGAGGCAGGGGTATTCGTCGAGCAATCAGCCCCAGCATTTT.

This rearrangement joins TRBV7-2 to TRBJ1-6, with 7 positions matching TRBD1. The CDR3 length is 16 residues. The germline V gene has CDR1 SGHTA and CDR2 FQGNSA. Unmatched junction bases numbered 8, after V lost 5 bases and J lost 4 bases. The CDR3 loop is CASSLGTEKYNSPLHF. CDR3 in DNA: TGTGCCAGCAGCCTCGGGACAGAGAAATATAATTCACCCCTCCACTTT.

This clone has more than one count but fewer than ten. The rearrangement joins TRBV10-3 to TRBJ2-1, with D possibly matching TRBD2 (5 bases). With 10 bases removed from V and 7 bases from J, the gap between germline ends came to 14 bases. The CDR3 runs 12 residues. Germline loops: CDR1 ENHRY, CDR2 SYGVKD. The CDR3 here is CATGVRPNEQFF. CDR3 nucleotides: TGTGCCACCGGGGTCCGACCGAATGAGCAGTTCTTC.